This TCR beta chain appears in the sequencing data of a study of control samples from healthy donors and cancer patients. J lost 5 bases, V lost 1 base, and 10 bases had no gene match. The CDR3 has 18 amino acids. Per germline, CDR1 LNHDA and CDR2 SQIVND (reference sequence). TCRdb keeps only in-frame clones here, not all; method: immunoSEQ multiplex PCR. The data contain 130,000 or so clones, 91% of them singletons. The sequence derives from a man aged 18 to 30 in good health. The sample comprised blood. The gene calls are TRBV19 and TRBJ2-2; 10 positions match TRBD1. The CDR3 nucleotides read TGTGCCAGTAGTATAGGGATGGGACAGGGGCGCAAAACCGGGGAGCTGTTTTTT. Protein: CASSIGMGQGRKTGELFF.